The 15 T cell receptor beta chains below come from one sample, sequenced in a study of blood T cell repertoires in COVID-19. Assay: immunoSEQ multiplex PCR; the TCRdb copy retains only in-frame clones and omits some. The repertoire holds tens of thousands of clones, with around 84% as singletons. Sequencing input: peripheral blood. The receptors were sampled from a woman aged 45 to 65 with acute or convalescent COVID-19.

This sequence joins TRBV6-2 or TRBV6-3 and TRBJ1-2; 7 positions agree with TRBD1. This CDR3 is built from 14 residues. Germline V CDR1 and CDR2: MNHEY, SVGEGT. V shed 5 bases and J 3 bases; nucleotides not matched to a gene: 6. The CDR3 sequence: CASSPRQGYYGYTF. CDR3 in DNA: TGTGCCAGCAGTCCCCGACAGGGCTACTATGGCTACACCTTC.

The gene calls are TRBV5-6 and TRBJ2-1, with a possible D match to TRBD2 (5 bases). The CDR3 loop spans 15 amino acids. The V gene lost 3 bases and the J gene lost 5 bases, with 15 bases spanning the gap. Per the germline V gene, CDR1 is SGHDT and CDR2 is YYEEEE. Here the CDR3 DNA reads TGTGCCAGCAGCTGGAGGAAGCATGGGGACAATGAGCAGTTCTTC. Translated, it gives CASSWRKHGDNEQFF.

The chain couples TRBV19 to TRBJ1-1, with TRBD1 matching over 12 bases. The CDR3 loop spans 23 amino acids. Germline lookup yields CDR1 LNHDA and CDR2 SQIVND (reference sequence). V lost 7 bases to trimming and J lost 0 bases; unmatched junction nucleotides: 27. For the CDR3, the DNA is TGTGCCAGTATTGCCCGGGACAGGGGGCTGCTTATCAAATCGGGGGCAATGAACACTGAAGCTTTCTTT. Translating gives CASIARDRGLLIKSGAMNTEAFF.

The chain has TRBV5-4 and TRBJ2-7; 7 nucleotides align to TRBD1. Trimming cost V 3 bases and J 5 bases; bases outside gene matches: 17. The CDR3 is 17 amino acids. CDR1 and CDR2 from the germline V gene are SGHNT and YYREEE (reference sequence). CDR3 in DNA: TGTGCCAGCAGCTCGGGACCGGGGACAGCTGTGTTCGACGAGCAGTACTTC. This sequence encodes CASSSGPGTAVFDEQYF.

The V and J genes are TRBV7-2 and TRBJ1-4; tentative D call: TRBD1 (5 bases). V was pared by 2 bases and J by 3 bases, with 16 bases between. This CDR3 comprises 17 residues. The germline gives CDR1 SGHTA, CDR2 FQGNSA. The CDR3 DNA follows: TGTGCCAGCAGCTTACGCTCTCGACAGACCTCTAATGAAAAACTGTTTTTT. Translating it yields CASSLRSRQTSNEKLFF. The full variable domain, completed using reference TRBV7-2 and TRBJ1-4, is GAGVSQSPSNKVTEKGKDVELRCDPISGHTALYWYRQSLGQGLEFLIYFQGNSAPDKSGLPSDRFSAERTGGSVSTLTIQRTQQEDSAVYLCASSLRSRQTSNEKLFFGSGTQLSVL.

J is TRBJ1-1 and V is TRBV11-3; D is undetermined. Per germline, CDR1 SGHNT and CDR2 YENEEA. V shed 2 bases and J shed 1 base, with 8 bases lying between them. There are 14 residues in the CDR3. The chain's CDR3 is CASSLMVRNTEAFF. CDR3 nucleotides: TGTGCCAGCAGCTTAATGGTGAGGAACACTGAAGCTTTCTTT.

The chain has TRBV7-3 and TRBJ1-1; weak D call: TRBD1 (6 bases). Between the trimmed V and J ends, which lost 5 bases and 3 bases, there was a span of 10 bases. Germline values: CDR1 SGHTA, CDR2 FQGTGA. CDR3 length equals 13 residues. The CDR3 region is CASSSDRYTEAFF. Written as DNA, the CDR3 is TGTGCCAGCAGCAGCGACAGGTACACTGAAGCTTTCTTT.

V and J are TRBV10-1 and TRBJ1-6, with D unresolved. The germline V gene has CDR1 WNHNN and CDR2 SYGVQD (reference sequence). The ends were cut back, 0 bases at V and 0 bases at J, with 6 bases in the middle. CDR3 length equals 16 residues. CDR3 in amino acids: CASSESTLSYNSPLHF. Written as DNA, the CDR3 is TGCGCCAGCAGTGAGTCGACACTCTCCTATAATTCACCCCTCCACTTT.

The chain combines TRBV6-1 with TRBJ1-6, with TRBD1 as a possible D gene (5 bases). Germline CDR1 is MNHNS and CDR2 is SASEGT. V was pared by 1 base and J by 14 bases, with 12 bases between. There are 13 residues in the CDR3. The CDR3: CASSEVVRATLHF. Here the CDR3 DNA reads TGTGCCAGCAGTGAAGTGGTCAGGGCCACCCTCCACTTT.

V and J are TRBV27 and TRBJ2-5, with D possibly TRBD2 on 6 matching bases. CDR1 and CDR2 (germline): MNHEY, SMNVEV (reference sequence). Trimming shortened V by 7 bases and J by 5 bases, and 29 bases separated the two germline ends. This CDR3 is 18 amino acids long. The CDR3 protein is CASTYPVGLEGNEETQYF. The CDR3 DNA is TGTGCCAGCACCTACCCGGTGGGTTTGGAGGGGAATGAGGAGACCCAGTACTTC.

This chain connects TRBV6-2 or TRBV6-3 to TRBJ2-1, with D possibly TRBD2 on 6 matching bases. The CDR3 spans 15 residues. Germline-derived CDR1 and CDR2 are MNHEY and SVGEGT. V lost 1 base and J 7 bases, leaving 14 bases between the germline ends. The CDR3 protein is CASSYLGFGGNEQFF. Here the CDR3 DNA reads TGTGCCAGCAGTTACTTGGGTTTCGGGGGTAATGAGCAGTTCTTC.

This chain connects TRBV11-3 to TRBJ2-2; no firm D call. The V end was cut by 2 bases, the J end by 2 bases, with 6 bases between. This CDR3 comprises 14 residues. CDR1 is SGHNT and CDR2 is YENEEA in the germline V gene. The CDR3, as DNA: TGTGCCAGCAGCTTAACTACCAACACCGGGGAGCTGTTTTTT. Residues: CASSLTTNTGELFF.

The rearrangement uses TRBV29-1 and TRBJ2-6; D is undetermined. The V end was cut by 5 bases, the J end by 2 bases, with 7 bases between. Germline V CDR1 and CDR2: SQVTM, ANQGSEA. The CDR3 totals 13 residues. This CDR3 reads CSVLQAGANVLTF. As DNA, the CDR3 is TGCAGCGTTCTGCAGGCTGGGGCCAACGTCCTGACTTTC.

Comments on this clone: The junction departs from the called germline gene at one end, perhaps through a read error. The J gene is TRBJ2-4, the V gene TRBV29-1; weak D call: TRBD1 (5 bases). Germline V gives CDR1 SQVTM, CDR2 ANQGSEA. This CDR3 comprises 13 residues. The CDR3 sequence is CSIEDSGINIQYF. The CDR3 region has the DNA TGCAGCATTGAGGATTCAGGGATAAACATTCAGTACTTC.

CDR3 region: CASSLSPPVEQYF. The CDR3 bases are TGTGCCAGCAGCCTCTCCCCCCCAGTCGAGCAGTACTTC. The gene calls are TRBV14 and TRBJ2-7; unclear D gene. The V gene's germline CDR1 is SGHDN and CDR2 FVKESK. The CDR3 has 13 amino acids. V lost 4 bases and J lost 6, with 13 bases in between.